The clone carrying this T cell receptor (beta chain) was observed a handful of times. This entry belongs to a study of blood T cell repertoires in COVID-19. Study context: There were acute and convalescent COVID-19 samples, and they came from the United States, Italy and Spain. From T cells, B-cell-depleted T cells, or PBMCs came the material, which was cDNA or gDNA.

The CDR3 is 13 amino acids. Germline V gene sequence: CDR1 LGHNA, CDR2 YNFKEQ. The ends were cut back, 2 bases at V and 1 base at J, with 5 bases in the middle. Authors' data handling: Reference gene primers were amplified, and this amplification served to estimate nucleated cell counts. Measured with immunoSEQ multiplex PCR; TCRdb has only the in-frame clones, and not every one. That table is the source of V, J and clone size, and D and trimming were worked out from the DNA. The sample lists just under 95,000 clones, 80% seen once, with around 19% in the top ten. The sequenced sample consisted of peripheral blood. This TCR came from a human donor in a cohort sampled during active COVID-19. The chain couples TRBV4-2 to TRBJ1-1; D not certain. The CDR3 DNA reads TGTGCCAGCAGCCAACCAGAGAACACTGAAGCTTTCTTT. Its protein is CASSQPENTEAFF.